The clone carrying this TCR beta chain was counted a few times. Antigen specificity is unknown. Germline lookup yields CDR1 KGHDR and CDR2 SFDVKD. The CDR3 extends over 16 amino acids. Trimming left V 5 bases short and J 7 bases short, with 20 bases between. The data are from a study of T-cell memory formation after mild COVID-19. MiXCR, run by TCRdb on the 5' RACE reads, gives a single entry per CDR3 protein. The sample contains hundreds of thousands of distinct CDR3 sequences, over 25% of which appear only once. Notes on the study in general: Prior to infection, memory already included some responding clones, suggesting cross-reactive memory joined.

The V gene is TRBV24-1, the J gene TRBJ2-1; perhaps TRBD1 as D (6 bases). The clonotype was recovered from an adult woman who had mild COVID-19 (a few samples of this study predate the infection). Cell type and time point are not known. Specimen: PBMCs or a T cell subset sorted from them (not recorded which). This CDR3 is CATSVVRARGGNEQFF. The CDR3 nucleotides read TGTGCCACCAGTGTCGTACGGGCTAGAGGGGGAAATGAGCAGTTCTTC.